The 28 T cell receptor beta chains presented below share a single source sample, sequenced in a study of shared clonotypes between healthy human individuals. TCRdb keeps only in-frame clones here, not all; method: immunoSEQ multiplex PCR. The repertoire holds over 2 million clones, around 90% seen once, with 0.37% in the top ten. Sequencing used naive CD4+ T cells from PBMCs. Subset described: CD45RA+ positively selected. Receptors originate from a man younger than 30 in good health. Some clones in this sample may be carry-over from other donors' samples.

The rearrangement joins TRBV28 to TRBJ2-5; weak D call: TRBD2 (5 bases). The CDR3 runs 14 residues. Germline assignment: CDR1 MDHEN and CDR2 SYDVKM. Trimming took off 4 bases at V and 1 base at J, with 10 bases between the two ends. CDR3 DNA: TGTGCCAGCAGTTACGCGGGTGCCCAAGAGACCCAGTACTTC. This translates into CASSYAGAQETQYF.

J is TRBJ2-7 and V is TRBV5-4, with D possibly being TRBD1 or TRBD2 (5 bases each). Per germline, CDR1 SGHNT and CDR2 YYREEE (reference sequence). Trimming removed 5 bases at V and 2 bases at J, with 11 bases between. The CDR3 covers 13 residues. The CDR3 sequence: CASSRDGPYEQYF. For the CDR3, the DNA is TGTGCCAGCAGTCGGGACGGGCCCTACGAGCAGTACTTC.

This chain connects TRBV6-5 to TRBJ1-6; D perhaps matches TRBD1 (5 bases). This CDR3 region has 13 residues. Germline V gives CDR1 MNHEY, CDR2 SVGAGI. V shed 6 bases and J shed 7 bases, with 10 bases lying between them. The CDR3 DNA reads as TGTGCCAGCAGACCGGGGCTCAATTCACCCCTCCACTTT. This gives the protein CASRPGLNSPLHF.

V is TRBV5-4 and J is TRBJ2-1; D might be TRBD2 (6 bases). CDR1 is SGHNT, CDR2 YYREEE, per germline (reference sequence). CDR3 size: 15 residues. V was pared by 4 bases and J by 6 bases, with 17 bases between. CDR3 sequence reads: CASSPSGRVGNEQFF. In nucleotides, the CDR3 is TGTGCCAGCAGCCCGTCCGGGAGAGTAGGCAATGAGCAGTTCTTC.

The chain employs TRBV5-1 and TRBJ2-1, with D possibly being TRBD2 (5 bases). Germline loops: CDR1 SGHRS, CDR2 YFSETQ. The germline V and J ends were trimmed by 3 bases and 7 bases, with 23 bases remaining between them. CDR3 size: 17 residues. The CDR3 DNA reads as TGCGCCAGCAGCTCGCCTGGGCCGTCCGAGGGCCGGAATGAGCAGTTCTTC. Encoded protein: CASSSPGPSEGRNEQFF.

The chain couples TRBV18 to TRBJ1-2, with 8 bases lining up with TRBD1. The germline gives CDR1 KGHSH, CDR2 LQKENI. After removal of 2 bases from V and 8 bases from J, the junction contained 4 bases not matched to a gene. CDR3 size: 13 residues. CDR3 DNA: TGTGCCAGCTCACCAACAGGGGGGAACGGCTACACCTTC. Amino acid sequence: CASSPTGGNGYTF.

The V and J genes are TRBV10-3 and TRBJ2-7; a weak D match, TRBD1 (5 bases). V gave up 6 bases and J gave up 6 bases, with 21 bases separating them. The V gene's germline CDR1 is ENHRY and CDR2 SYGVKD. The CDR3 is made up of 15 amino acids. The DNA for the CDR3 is TGTGCCATCAGCTCAGCGTCGGCAGGGCAGGCCGAGCAGTACTTC. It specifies CAISSASAGQAEQYF.

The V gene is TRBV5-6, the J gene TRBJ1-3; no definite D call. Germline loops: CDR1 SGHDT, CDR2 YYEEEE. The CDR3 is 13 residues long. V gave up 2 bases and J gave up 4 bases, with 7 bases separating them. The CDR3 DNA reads TGTGCCAGCAGCTTTGTATGGGGAAACACCATATATTTT. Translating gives CASSFVWGNTIYF. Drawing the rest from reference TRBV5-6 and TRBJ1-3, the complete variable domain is DAGVTQSPTHLIKTRGQQVTLRCSPKSGHDTVSWYQQALGQGPQFIFQYYEEEERQRGNFPDRFSGHQFPNYSSELNVNALLLGDSALYLCASSFVWGNTIYFGEGSWLTVV.

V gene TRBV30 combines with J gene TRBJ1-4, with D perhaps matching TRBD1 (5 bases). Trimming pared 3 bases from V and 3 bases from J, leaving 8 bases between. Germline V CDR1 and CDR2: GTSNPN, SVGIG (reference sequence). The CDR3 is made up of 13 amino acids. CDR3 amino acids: CAWRGGANEKLFF. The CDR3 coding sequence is TGTGCCTGGAGGGGAGGGGCTAATGAAAAACTGTTTTTT.

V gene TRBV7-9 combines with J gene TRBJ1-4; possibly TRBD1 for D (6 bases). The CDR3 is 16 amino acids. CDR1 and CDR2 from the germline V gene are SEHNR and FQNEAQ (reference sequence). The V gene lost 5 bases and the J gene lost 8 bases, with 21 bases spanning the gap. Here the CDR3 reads CASSQSGTGLKEKLFF. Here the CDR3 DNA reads TGTGCCAGCAGCCAATCAGGTACAGGGTTAAAGGAAAAACTGTTTTTT.

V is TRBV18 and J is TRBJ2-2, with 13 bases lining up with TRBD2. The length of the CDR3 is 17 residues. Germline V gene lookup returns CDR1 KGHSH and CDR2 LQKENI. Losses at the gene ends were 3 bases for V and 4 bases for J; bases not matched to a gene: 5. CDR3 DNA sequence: TGTGCCAGCTCACCCCCCGGACTAGCGGGAGCCACCGGGGAGCTGTTTTTT. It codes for CASSPPGLAGATGELFF. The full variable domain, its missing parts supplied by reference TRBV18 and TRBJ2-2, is NAGVMQNPRHLVRRRGQEARLRCSPMKGHSHVYWYRQLPEEGLKFMVYLQKENIIDESGMPKERFSAEFPKEGPSILRIQQVVRGDSAAYFCASSPPGLAGATGELFFGEGSRLTVL.

The CDR3 loop reads CASSGYGSSYEQYF. The CDR3, as DNA: TGTGCCAGCAGCGGGTATGGGAGCTCCTACGAGCAGTACTTC. The chain joins TRBV5-6 to TRBJ2-7; D might be TRBD2 (5 bases). The CDR3 length is 14 residues. The V and J ends lost 4 bases and 0 bases respectively, with 11 bases between them. The germline gives CDR1 SGHDT, CDR2 YYEEEE.

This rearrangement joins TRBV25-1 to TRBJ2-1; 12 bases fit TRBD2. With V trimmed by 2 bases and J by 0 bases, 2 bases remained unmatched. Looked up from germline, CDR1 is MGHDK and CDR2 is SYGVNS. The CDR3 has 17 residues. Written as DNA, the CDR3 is TGTGCCAGCAGTGAACTAGCGGGAGGGCCCTCCTACAATGAGCAGTTCTTC. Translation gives CASSELAGGPSYNEQFF.

The CDR3 coding sequence is TGTGCCAGCAGCCCCCAGCCGGGCCCTTACAATGAGCAGTTCTTC. Translation gives CASSPQPGPYNEQFF. The chain joins TRBV7-2 to TRBJ2-1; D is ambiguous. CDR3 length equals 15 residues. Germline values: CDR1 SGHTA, CDR2 FQGNSA. Trimming pared 5 bases from V and 4 bases from J, leaving 15 bases between.

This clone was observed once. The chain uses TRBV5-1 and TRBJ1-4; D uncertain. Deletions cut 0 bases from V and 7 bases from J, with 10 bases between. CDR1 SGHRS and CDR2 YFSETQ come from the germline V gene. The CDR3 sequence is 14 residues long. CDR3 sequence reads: CASSLEKGSEKLFF. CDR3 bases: TGCGCCAGCAGCTTGGAAAAGGGTAGTGAAAAACTGTTTTTT.

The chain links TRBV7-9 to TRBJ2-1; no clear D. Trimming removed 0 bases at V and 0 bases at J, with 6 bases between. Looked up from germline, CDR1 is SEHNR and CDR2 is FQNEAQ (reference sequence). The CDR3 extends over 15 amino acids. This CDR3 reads CASSLAQLSYNEQFF. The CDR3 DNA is TGTGCCAGCAGCTTAGCACAGCTCTCCTACAATGAGCAGTTCTTC.

The CDR3 protein is CASRQDRGGGNQPQHF. The DNA for the CDR3 is TGTGCCAGTAGGCAGGACAGGGGAGGTGGCAATCAGCCCCAGCATTTT. The chain couples TRBV19 to TRBJ1-5, with TRBD1 matching 9 bases. The CDR3 is made up of 16 amino acids. CDR1 is LNHDA, CDR2 SQIVND, per germline (reference sequence). J lost 2 bases, V lost 6 bases, and 8 bases had no gene match.

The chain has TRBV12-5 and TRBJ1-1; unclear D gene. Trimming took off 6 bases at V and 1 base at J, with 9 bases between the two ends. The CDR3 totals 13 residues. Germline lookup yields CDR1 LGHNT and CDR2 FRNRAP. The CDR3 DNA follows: TGTGCTAGTGGCCCGAGTACGAACACTGAAGCTTTCTTT. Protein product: CASGPSTNTEAFF.

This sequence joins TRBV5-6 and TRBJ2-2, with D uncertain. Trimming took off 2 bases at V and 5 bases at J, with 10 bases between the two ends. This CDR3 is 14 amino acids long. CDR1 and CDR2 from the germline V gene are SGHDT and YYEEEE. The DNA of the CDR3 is TGTGCCAGCAGCTTCCGCGCGAGGACCGGGGAGCTGTTTTTT. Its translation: CASSFRARTGELFF.

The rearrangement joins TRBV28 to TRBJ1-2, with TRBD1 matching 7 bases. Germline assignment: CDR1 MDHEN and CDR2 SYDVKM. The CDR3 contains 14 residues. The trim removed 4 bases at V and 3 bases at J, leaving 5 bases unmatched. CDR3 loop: CASSSSGTDYGYTF. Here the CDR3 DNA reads TGTGCCAGCAGTTCCTCGGGGACAGACTATGGCTACACCTTC.

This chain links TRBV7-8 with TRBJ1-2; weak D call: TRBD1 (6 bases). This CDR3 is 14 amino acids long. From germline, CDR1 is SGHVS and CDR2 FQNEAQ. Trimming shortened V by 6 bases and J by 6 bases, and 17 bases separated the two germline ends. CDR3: CASSLSTGSHGYTF. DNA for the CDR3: TGTGCCAGCAGTCTCAGCACAGGGAGCCATGGCTACACCTTC. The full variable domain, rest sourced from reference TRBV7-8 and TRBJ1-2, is GAGVSQSPRYKVAKRGQDVALRCDPISGHVSLFWYQQALGQGPEFLTYFQNEAQLDKSGLPSDRFFAERPEGSVSTLKIQRTQQEDSAVYLCASSLSTGSHGYTFGSGTRLTVV.

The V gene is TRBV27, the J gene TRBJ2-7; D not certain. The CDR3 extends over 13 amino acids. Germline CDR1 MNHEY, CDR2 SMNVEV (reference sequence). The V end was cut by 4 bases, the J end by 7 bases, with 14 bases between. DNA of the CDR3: TGTGCCAGCAGTTCGAAGACACATAAAGAGCAGTACTTC. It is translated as CASSSKTHKEQYF.

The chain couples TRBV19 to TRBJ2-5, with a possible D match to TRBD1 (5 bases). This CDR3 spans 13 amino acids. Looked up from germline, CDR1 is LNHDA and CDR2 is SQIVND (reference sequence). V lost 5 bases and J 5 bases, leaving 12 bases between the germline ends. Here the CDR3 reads CASSLQGGETQYF. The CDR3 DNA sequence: TGTGCCAGTAGTCTGCAGGGTGGTGAGACCCAGTACTTC.

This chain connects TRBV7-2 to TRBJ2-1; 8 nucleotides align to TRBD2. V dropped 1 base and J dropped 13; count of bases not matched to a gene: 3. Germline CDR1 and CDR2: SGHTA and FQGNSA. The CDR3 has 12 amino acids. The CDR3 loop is CASSLVGTSQFF. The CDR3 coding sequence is TGTGCCAGCAGCTTAGTTGGGACTAGTCAGTTCTTC. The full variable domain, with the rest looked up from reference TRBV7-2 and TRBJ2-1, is GAGVSQSPSNKVTEKGKDVELRCDPISGHTALYWYRQSLGQGLEFLIYFQGNSAPDKSGLPSDRFSAERTGGSVSTLTIQRTQQEDSAVYLCASSLVGTSQFFGPGTRLTVL.

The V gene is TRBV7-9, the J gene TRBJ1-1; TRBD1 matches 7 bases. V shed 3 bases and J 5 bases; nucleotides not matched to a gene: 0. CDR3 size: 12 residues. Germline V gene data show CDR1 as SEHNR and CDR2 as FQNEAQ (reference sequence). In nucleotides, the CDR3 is TGTGCCAGCAGCTTGGACAGGACTGAAGCTTTCTTT. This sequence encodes CASSLDRTEAFF.

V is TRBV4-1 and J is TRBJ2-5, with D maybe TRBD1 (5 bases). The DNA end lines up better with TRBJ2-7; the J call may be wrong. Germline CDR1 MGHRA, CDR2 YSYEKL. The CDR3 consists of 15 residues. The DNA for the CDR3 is TGCGCCAGCAGCCAAGCAGAGACAGACCTTTACGAGCAGTACTTC. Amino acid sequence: CASSQAETDLYEQYF.

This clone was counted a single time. The chain's CDR3 is CASSLNGGGEGSNEQFF. As DNA, the CDR3 is TGTGCCAGCAGCTTAAATGGTGGTGGGGAGGGGTCCAATGAGCAGTTCTTC. The J gene is TRBJ2-1, the V gene TRBV7-2; the match to TRBD2 covers 7 bases. V was pared by 2 bases and J by 6 bases, with 13 bases of the junction left unmatched. CDR1 is SGHTA, CDR2 FQGNSA, per germline. This CDR3 region has 17 residues.

The CDR3 sequence is CASSVSRASGSSYEQYF. As DNA, the CDR3 is TGTGCCAGCAGTGTATCCCGTGCTAGCGGGAGCTCCTACGAGCAGTACTTC. This chain uses TRBV25-1 with TRBJ2-7, with 10 bases identical to TRBD2. The CDR3 is made up of 17 amino acids. The germline V gene has CDR1 MGHDK and CDR2 SYGVNS. The junction had 9 bases not matched to a gene; V was cut back by 4 bases and J by 0 bases.